This TCR beta chain appears in the sequencing data of a study of siplizumab effects on memory and regulatory T cells. Worth noting for this clone: Its antigen is undetermined.

Study-level findings and limits: Siplizumab significantly reduced alloreactive sequences traceable to unstimulated CD4+ memory cells. Naive T cells seemed more diverse than memory cells; they also seemed major alloresponse contributors.

The CDR3 has 14 residues. Between the trimmed V and J ends, which lost 0 bases and 6 bases, there was a span of 13 bases. Germline CDR1 SGHRS, CDR2 YFSETQ. The protocol was immunoSEQ multiplex PCR, while the TCRdb copy is restricted to in-frame clones and leaves out a portion. The profile shows some 97,000 clones, 94% of them singletons. The chain links TRBV5-1 to TRBJ2-7; no firm D call. The source of this sequence is a human donor in good health. The sequencing sample was made of non-Treg CD4+ T cells sorted from blood. The CDR3 loop is CASSLAYHATEQYF. The CDR3 region has the DNA TGCGCCAGCAGCTTGGCTTATCACGCGACCGAGCAGTACTTC.